Each of the 25 T cell receptor beta chains below was sequenced from the same sample in a study of cytomegalovirus exposure and HLA in healthy donors. In the PCR, 60 Vbeta and 13 Jbeta primers were used. This table comes from immunoSEQ multiplex PCR, and its TCRdb copy is limited to in-frame clones, with some not included. The sample carries under 110,000 clones, 85% recorded once. The sample consisted of PBMCs. Every receptor here comes from a man aged 25 to 40 in good health and CMV-seronegative.

The chain carries TRBV27 and TRBJ2-2, with D unresolved. From germline, CDR1 is MNHEY and CDR2 SMNVEV (reference sequence). This CDR3 spans 12 amino acids. V dropped 5 bases and J dropped 3 bases, with 4 bases sitting between them. CDR3 nucleotides: TGTGCCAGCAGTCCGTACACCGGGGAGCTGTTTTTT. It codes for CASSPYTGELFF.

The chain carries TRBV14 and TRBJ2-5; D is undetermined. V was pared by 4 bases and J by 1 base, with 13 bases between. The CDR3 loop spans 15 amino acids. Germline values: CDR1 SGHDN, CDR2 FVKESK. This CDR3 reads CASSLRRGRQETQYF. Here the CDR3 DNA reads TGTGCCAGCAGCCTTCGGAGAGGCCGCCAAGAGACCCAGTACTTC.

The chain recombines TRBV29-1 with TRBJ1-2; weak D call: TRBD1 (6 bases). V lost 1 base to trimming and J lost 7 bases, with 13 bases between them. The CDR3 is made up of 13 amino acids. The germline V gene encodes CDR1 SQVTM and CDR2 ANQGSEA. The CDR3 loop is CSVEGAGAGGYTF. The CDR3 nucleotides read TGCAGCGTTGAAGGGGCGGGGGCGGGTGGCTACACCTTC.

The genes are TRBV30 and TRBJ1-1; 8 bases are a match to TRBD1. This CDR3 has 11 residues. Germline-derived CDR1 and CDR2 are GTSNPN and SVGIG (reference sequence). The V gene end was trimmed by 5 bases and the J gene end by 9 bases; junction bases not matched to a gene: 5. As DNA, the CDR3 is TGTGCCTGGGTGGACAGGGCGAAAGCTTTCTTT. Translated, it gives CAWVDRAKAFF. The complete variable domain, with remaining parts taken from reference TRBV30 and TRBJ1-1, reads SQTIHQWPATLVQPVGSPLSLECTVEGTSNPNLYWYRQAAGRGLQLLFYSVGIGQISSEVPQNLSASRPQDRQFILSSKKLLLSDSGFYLCAWVDRAKAFFGQGTRLTVV.

J is TRBJ2-4 and V is TRBV7-2; 14 positions match TRBD2. V lost 5 bases to trimming and J lost 9 bases; unmatched junction nucleotides: 12. Germline assignment: CDR1 SGHTA and CDR2 FQGNSA. The CDR3 runs to 17 residues. The CDR3 loop is CASSMGLAGAGWSIQYF. CDR3 DNA sequence: TGTGCCAGCAGCATGGGACTAGCGGGGGCCGGGTGGAGCATTCAGTACTTC.

This chain joins TRBV20-1 and TRBJ1-1; 7 bases are shared with TRBD1. Germline V CDR1 and CDR2: DFQATT, SNEGSKA (reference sequence). V shed 5 bases, J shed 5 bases, and the junction held 2 bases outside the gene matches. The CDR3 has 11 amino acids. CDR3 region: CSADRDTEAFF. The DNA for the CDR3 is TGCAGTGCTGACAGGGATACTGAAGCTTTCTTT.

The chain links TRBV9 to TRBJ1-3; a weak D match, TRBD1 (5 bases). The V end was cut by 0 bases, the J end by 5 bases, with 15 bases between. The CDR3 totals 16 residues. The germline V gene has CDR1 SGDLS and CDR2 YYNGEE. CDR3 sequence: CASSVAPQVERNTIYF. The CDR3 DNA reads TGTGCCAGCAGCGTAGCCCCACAGGTCGAAAGAAACACCATATATTTT.

The V and J genes are TRBV13 and TRBJ2-7; a weak D match, TRBD2 (7 bases). There are 13 residues in the CDR3. V was cut by 5 bases and J by 6 bases, with 14 bases left in between. Germline V CDR1 and CDR2: PRHDT, FYEKMQ (reference sequence). The CDR3 spells CASSRGGQGEQYF. The CDR3 region has the DNA TGTGCCAGCAGCCGCGGGGGCCAGGGCGAGCAGTACTTC.

Written as DNA, the CDR3 is TGTGCCAGCTTTAGCGGGGGGGCCGACACCGGGGAGCTGTTTTTT. Residues: CASFSGGADTGELFF. The rearrangement links TRBV2 to TRBJ2-2, with 11 nucleotides matching TRBD2. The J segment lost 3 bases and the V segment lost 8 bases, leaving 5 bases of the junction unmatched. The germline gives CDR1 SNHLY, CDR2 FYNNEI. CDR3 size: 15 residues.

V and J are TRBV11-2 and TRBJ2-1, with D perhaps matching TRBD2 (5 bases). Germline CDR1 reads SGHAT; CDR2 reads FQNNGV. The CDR3 totals 11 residues. Trimming left V 5 bases short and J 11 bases short, with 10 bases between. The CDR3 DNA is TGTGCCAGCAGCAACCCCGGGAAGCAGTTCTTC. Protein: CASSNPGKQFF.

The CDR3 DNA is TGTGCCAGCAGCTTAGATCCAGGTTCTAATGAAAAACTGTTTTTT. It is translated as CASSLDPGSNEKLFF. V is TRBV11-2 and J is TRBJ1-4; D ambiguous. V lost 0 bases and J lost 3, with 8 bases in between. Germline V gene lookup returns CDR1 SGHAT and CDR2 FQNNGV. This CDR3 spans 15 amino acids.

CDR3 loop: CASSTGGETQYF. The DNA of the CDR3 is TGTGCCAGCAGCACAGGAGGGGAGACCCAGTACTTC. The chain employs TRBV2 and TRBJ2-5, with D maybe TRBD2 (6 bases). This CDR3 spans 12 amino acids. V was trimmed by 6 bases and J by 5 bases, leaving 10 bases between them. Germline assignment: CDR1 SNHLY and CDR2 FYNNEI.

The V and J genes are TRBV6-5 and TRBJ1-1; 9 bases match TRBD1. Germline-derived CDR1 and CDR2 are MNHEY and SVGAGI. This CDR3 has 12 amino acids. V shed 6 bases, J shed 11 bases, and the junction held 7 bases outside the gene matches. DNA for the CDR3: TGTGCCAGCAGCAGAACAGGGGGCGGCGCTTTCTTT. Amino acid sequence: CASSRTGGGAFF.

This rearrangement joins TRBV5-4 to TRBJ2-7; 7 bases align to TRBD1. Per germline, CDR1 SGHNT and CDR2 YYREEE (reference sequence). The CDR3 is made up of 13 amino acids. Trimming removed 0 bases from V and 7 bases from J; junction bases left unmatched: 4. The CDR3, as DNA: TGTGCCAGCAGCTTGGACAGGGGCGGTGAGCAGTACTTC. Translating it yields CASSLDRGGEQYF.

The rearrangement links TRBV30 to TRBJ2-6; 10 bases agree with TRBD1. V lost 5 bases and J lost 1; bases outside the gene matches: 2. This CDR3 spans 15 amino acids. Germline V gene data show CDR1 as GTSNPN and CDR2 as SVGIG (reference sequence). The CDR3 DNA reads TGTGCCTGGGACAGGGGGCATTCTGGGGCCAACGTCCTGACTTTC. It encodes CAWDRGHSGANVLTF. The full variable domain, its missing parts supplied by reference TRBV30 and TRBJ2-6, is SQTIHQWPATLVQPVGSPLSLECTVEGTSNPNLYWYRQAAGRGLQLLFYSVGIGQISSEVPQNLSASRPQDRQFILSSKKLLLSDSGFYLCAWDRGHSGANVLTFGAGSRLTVL.

The CDR3 DNA is TGTGCCAGCAGCCCAAATACCGGGGAGCAGTACTTC. This codes for CASSPNTGEQYF. The chain combines TRBV7-3 with TRBJ2-7; D not resolved. Germline CDR1 is SGHTA and CDR2 is FQGTGA. V was clipped by 5 bases and J by 7 bases, with 12 bases between them. The CDR3 length is 12 residues.

The chain recombines TRBV14 with TRBJ2-2, with TRBD2 identical over 7 bases. The V gene end was trimmed by 4 bases and the J gene end by 7 bases; junction bases not matched to a gene: 12. Germline V CDR1 and CDR2: SGHDN, FVKESK. The CDR3 totals 16 residues. The CDR3 here is CASSLRNLAVDGELFF. The CDR3 DNA follows: TGTGCCAGCAGCCTGCGAAATCTAGCGGTCGACGGGGAGCTGTTTTTT.

This sequence joins TRBV19 and TRBJ1-5; D gene unclear. Per the germline V gene, CDR1 is LNHDA and CDR2 is SQIVND (reference sequence). The CDR3 is 12 amino acids. Trimming shortened V by 5 bases and J by 6 bases, and 8 bases separated the two germline ends. The CDR3 reads CASSPHLQPQHF. The CDR3 DNA sequence: TGTGCCAGTAGTCCACACCTTCAGCCCCAGCATTTT.

The J gene is TRBJ2-7, the V gene TRBV5-1, with D possibly TRBD1 on 5 matching bases. Germline V CDR1 and CDR2: SGHRS, YFSETQ. V lost 4 bases and J 5 bases, leaving 16 bases between the germline ends. The CDR3 extends over 14 amino acids. This chain's CDR3 is CASSLQGPRDEQYF. Here the CDR3 DNA reads TGCGCCAGCAGCCTTCAGGGTCCTAGGGACGAGCAGTACTTC. The full variable domain, rest sourced from reference TRBV5-1 and TRBJ2-7, is KAGVTQTPRYLIKTRGQQVTLSCSPISGHRSVSWYQQTPGQGLQFLFEYFSETQRNKGNFPGRFSGRQFSNSRSEMNVSTLELGDSALYLCASSLQGPRDEQYFGPGTRLTVT.

This clone appeared a few times. This chain joins TRBV4-2 and TRBJ2-2; 10 nucleotides line up with TRBD2. V lost 0 bases and J lost 6; bases outside the gene matches: 4. Germline lookup yields CDR1 LGHNA and CDR2 YNFKEQ. There are 16 residues in the CDR3. In DNA form, the CDR3 reads TGTGCCAGCAGCCAAGAGGCTAGCGGGAGTGCCGGGGAGCTGTTTTTT. It is translated as CASSQEASGSAGELFF.

This chain uses TRBV18 with TRBJ1-5, with D possibly matching TRBD1 (6 bases). V was shortened by 6 bases and J by 3 bases, with 12 bases between the two germline ends. Germline V lookup: CDR1 KGHSH, CDR2 LQKENI. The CDR3 is made up of 14 amino acids. CDR3 DNA: TGTGCCAGCTCCGGGACACCCGACAATCAGCCCCAGCATTTT. Its protein is CASSGTPDNQPQHF.

This chain joins TRBV27 and TRBJ2-7; 9 bases map to TRBD2. This CDR3 comprises 19 residues. With 5 bases clipped from V and 6 bases from J, the junction kept 23 bases outside the gene matches. Germline V gives CDR1 MNHEY, CDR2 SMNVEV (reference sequence). CDR3 loop: CASSAQQFMRLAGVREQYF. Written as DNA, the CDR3 is TGTGCCAGCAGTGCCCAGCAGTTTATGCGATTAGCGGGGGTTCGCGAGCAGTACTTC.

In this sample, this clone turned up once. V is TRBV30 and J is TRBJ1-2; 7 positions match TRBD1. The junction had 10 bases not matched to a gene; V was cut back by 4 bases and J by 8 bases. The CDR3 has 13 amino acids. Germline values: CDR1 GTSNPN, CDR2 SVGIG (reference sequence). CDR3 amino acids: CAWTPAHRGGYTF. As DNA, the CDR3 is TGTGCCTGGACCCCAGCCCACAGGGGAGGCTACACCTTC.

The gene calls are TRBV30 and TRBJ2-7, with TRBD2 as a possible D gene (5 bases). The germline CDR1 and CDR2 sequences are GTSNPN and SVGIG (reference sequence). The CDR3 runs to 13 residues. Trimming stripped 3 bases from V and 0 bases from J, with 9 bases between. The CDR3, as DNA: TGTGCCTGGAGGACGGGGAGCTCCTACGAGCAGTACTTC. Its translation: CAWRTGSSYEQYF.

The V call is TRBV4-1, the J call TRBJ2-7; 7 bases align to TRBD2. The CDR3 is 19 amino acids. Germline assignment: CDR1 MGHRA and CDR2 YSYEKL. Trimming cost V 4 bases and J 1 base; bases outside gene matches: 19. CDR3 region: CASSPLGLAAASGSYEQYF. The CDR3 DNA sequence: TGCGCCAGCAGCCCTCTCGGGCTAGCGGCAGCTTCCGGATCCTACGAGCAGTACTTC.